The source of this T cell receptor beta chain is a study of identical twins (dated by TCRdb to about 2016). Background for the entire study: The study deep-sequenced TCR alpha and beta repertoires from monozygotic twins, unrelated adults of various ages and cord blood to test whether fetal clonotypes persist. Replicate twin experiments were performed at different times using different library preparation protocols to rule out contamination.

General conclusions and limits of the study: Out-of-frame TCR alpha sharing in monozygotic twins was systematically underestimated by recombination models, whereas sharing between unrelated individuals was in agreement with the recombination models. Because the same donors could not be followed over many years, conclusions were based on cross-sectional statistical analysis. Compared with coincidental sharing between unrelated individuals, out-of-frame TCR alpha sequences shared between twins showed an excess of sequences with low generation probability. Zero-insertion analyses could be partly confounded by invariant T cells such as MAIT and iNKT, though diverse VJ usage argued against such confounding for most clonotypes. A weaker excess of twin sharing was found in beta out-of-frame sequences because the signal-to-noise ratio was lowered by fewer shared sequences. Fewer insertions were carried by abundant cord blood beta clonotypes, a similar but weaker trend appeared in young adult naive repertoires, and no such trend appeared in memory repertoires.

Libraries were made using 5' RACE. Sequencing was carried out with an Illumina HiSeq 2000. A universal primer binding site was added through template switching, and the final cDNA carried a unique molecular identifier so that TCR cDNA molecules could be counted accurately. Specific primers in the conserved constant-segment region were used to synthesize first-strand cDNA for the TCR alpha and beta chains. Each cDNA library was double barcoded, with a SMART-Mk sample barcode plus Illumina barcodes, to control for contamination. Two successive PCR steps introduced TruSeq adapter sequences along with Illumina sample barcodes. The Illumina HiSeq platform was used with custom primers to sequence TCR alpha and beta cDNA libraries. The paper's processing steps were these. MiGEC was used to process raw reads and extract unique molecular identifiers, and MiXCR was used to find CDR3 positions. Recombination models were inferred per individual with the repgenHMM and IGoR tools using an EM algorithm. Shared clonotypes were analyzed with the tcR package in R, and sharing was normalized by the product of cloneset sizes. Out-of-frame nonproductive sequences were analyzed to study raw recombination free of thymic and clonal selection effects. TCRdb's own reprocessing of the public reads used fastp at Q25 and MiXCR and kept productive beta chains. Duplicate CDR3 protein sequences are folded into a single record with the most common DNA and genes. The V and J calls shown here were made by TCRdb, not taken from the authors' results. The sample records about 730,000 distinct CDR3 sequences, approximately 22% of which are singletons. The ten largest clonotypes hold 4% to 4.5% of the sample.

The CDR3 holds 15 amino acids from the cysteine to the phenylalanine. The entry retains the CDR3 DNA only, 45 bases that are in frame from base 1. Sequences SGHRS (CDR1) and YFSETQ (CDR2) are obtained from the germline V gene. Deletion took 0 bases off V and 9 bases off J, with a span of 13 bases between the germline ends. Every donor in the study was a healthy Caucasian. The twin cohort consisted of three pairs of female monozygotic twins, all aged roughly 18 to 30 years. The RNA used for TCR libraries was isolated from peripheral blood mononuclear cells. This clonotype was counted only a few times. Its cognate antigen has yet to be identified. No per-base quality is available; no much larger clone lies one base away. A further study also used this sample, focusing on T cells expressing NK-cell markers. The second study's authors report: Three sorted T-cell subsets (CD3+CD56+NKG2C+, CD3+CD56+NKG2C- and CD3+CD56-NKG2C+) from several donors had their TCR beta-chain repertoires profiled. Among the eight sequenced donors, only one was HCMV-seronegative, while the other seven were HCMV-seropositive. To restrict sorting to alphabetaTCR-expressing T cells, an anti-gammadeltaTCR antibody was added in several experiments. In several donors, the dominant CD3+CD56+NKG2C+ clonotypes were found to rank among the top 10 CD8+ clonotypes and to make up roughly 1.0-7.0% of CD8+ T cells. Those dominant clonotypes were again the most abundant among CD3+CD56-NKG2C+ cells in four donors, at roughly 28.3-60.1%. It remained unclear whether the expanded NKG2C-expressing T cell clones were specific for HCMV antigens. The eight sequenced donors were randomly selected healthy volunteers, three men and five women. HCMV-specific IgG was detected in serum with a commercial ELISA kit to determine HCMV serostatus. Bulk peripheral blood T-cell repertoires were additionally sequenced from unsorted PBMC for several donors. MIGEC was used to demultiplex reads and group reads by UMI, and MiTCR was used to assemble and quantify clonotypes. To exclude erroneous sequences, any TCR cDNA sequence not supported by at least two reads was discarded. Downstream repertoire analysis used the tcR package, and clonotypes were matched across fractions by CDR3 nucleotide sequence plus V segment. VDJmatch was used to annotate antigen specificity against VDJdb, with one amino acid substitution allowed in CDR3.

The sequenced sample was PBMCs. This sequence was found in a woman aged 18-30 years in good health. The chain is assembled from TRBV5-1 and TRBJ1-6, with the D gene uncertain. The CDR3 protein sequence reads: CASSLVGDSSSPLHF. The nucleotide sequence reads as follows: TGCGCCAGCAGCTTGGTAGGCGATTCCAGTTCACCCCTCCACTTT.